This T cell receptor beta chain was captured in a study of OX40 agonist ivuxolimab in advanced cancers. This clone was picked up one time. This CDR3 comprises 13 residues. V lost 5 bases and J lost 5; bases outside the gene matches: 3. Germline CDR1 reads LGHNA; CDR2 reads YSLEER. Sequenced by immunoSEQ multiplex PCR; TCRdb stores in-frame clones only, minus some. The profile covers about 60,000 clones, with 80% to 90% appearing a single time and more than 9% taken by the ten largest. The sample in question was CD4+ or CD8+ T cells sorted from blood, obtained in a trial of the OX40 agonist ivuxolimab. This receptor was obtained from an adult with an advanced solid tumor such as melanoma, head and neck, liver or kidney cancer. The V and J genes are TRBV4-3 and TRBJ2-4; 7 nucleotides line up with TRBD1. In DNA form, the CDR3 reads TGCGCCAGCAGCTCTCAGGGGGAAAACATTCAGTACTTC. Protein product: CASSSQGENIQYF.